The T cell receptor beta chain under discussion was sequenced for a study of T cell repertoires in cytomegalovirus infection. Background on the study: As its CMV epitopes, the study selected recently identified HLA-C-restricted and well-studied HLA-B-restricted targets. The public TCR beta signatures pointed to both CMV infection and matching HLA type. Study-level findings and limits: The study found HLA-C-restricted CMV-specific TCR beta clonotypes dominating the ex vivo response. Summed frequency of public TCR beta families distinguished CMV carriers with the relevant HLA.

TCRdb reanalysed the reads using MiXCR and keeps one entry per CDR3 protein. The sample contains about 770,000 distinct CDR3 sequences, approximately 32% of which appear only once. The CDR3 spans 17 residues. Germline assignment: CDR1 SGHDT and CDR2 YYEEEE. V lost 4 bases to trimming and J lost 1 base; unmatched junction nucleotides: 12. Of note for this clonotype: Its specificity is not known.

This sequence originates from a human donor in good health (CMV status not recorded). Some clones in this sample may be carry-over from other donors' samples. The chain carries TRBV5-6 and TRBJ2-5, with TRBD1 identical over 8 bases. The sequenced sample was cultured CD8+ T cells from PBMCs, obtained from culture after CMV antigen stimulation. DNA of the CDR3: TGTGCCAGCAGCCCCGGGACAGGCGAATATATCCAAGAGACCCAGTACTTC. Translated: CASSPGTGEYIQETQYF.